The present T cell receptor beta chain was sequenced within a study of blood T cells in healthy people across ages. Regarding the study as a whole: Shifts in expanded clonotypes may have been confounded by donor CMV status, which was unknown.

Turning to this clonotype: As yet, its antigen is unknown.

Next came a second PCR, run for 7 to 11 cycles, which used a sample-barcoded 5' primer along with a J-beta primer mix. Unique molecular identifiers of 12 random nucleotides labeled each cDNA. Per-sample output comprised a minimum of 2.5 million paired-end reads containing CDR3. In TCRdb, the 5' RACE reads were re-called with MiXCR into one record per CDR3 protein. There are fewer than 700,000 distinct CDR3 sequences in the sample; 40% to 55% occur only once, and roughly 24% lies in the top ten. Sequencing was done on a sample of blood. The origin of this receptor is a man older than 75 in good health.

CDR3 sequence: CSAGSGTGVGSNQPQHF. CDR3 DNA: TGCAGTGCTGGCTCCGGGACAGGGGTCGGGAGCAATCAGCCCCAGCATTTT. This rearrangement joins TRBV20-1 to TRBJ1-5, with 10 positions matching TRBD1. Per germline, CDR1 DFQATT and CDR2 SNEGSKA (reference sequence). Unmatched junction bases numbered 11, after V lost 5 bases and J lost 1 base. CDR3 length: 17 amino acids.